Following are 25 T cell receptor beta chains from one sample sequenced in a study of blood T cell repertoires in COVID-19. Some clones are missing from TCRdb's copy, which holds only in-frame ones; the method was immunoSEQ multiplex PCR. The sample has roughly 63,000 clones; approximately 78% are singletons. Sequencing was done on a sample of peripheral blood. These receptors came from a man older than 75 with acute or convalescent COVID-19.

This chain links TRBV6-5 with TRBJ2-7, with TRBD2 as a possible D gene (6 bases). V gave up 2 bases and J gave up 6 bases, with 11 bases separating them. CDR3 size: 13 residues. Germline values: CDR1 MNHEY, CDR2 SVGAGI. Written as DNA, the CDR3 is TGTGCCAGCAGTTACGAATGGAGGGGCGAGCAGTACTTC. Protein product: CASSYEWRGEQYF.

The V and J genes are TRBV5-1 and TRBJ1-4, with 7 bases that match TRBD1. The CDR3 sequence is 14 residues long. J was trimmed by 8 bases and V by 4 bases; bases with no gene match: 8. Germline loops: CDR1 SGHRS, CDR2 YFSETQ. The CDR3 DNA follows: TGCGCCAGCAGCACTGGACAGGTACGGGAAAAACTGTTTTTT. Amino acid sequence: CASSTGQVREKLFF. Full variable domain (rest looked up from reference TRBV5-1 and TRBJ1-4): KAGVTQTPRYLIKTRGQQVTLSCSPISGHRSVSWYQQTPGQGLQFLFEYFSETQRNKGNFPGRFSGRQFSNSRSEMNVSTLELGDSALYLCASSTGQVREKLFFGSGTQLSVL.

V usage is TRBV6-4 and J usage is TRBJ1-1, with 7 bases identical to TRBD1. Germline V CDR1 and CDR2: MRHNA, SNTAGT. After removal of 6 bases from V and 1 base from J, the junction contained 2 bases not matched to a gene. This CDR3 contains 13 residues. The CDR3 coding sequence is TGTGCCAGCAGGCGGACAGGGAACACTGAAGCTTTCTTT. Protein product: CASRRTGNTEAFF.

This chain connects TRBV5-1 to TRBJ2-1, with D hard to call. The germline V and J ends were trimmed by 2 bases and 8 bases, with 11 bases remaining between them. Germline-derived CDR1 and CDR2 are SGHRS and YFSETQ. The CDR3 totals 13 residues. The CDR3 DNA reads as TGCGCCAGCAGCTTACACCCTGAGGATGAGCAGTTCTTC. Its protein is CASSLHPEDEQFF.

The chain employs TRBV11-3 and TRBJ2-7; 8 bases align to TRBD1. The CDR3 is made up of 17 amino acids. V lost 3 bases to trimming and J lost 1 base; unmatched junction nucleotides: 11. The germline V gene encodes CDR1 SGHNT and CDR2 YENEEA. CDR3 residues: CASSLGLANRGSYEQYF. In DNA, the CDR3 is TGTGCCAGCAGCTTGGGCCTGGCGAACAGGGGGTCCTACGAGCAGTACTTC.

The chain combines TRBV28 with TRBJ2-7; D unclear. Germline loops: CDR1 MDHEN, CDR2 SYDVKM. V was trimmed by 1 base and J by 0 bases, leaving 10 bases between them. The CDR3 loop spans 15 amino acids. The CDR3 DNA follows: TGTGCCAGCAGTTTATACGTCTCAGGCTCCTACGAGCAGTACTTC. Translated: CASSLYVSGSYEQYF.

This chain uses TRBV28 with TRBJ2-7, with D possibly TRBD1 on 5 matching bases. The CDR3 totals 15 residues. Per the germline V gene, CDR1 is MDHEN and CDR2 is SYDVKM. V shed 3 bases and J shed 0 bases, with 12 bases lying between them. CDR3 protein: CASSFSGSISYEQYF. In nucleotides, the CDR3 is TGTGCCAGCAGTTTCTCAGGGTCGATCTCCTACGAGCAGTACTTC.

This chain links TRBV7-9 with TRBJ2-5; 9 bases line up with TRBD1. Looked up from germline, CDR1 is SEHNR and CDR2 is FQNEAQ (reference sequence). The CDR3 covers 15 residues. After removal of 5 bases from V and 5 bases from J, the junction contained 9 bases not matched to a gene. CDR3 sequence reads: CASSSTGGRFETQYF. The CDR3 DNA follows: TGTGCCAGCAGCAGTACAGGGGGCAGGTTCGAGACCCAGTACTTC.

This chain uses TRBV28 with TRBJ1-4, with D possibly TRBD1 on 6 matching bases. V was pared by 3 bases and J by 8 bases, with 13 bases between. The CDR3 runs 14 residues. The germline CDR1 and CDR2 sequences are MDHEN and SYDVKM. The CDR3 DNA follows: TGTGCCAGCAGTTTGGGGGGGCTTAGGGAAAAACTGTTTTTT. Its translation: CASSLGGLREKLFF.

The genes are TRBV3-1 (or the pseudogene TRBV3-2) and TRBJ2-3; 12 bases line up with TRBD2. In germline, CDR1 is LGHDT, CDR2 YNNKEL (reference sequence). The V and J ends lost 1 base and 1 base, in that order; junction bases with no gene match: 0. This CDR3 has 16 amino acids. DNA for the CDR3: TGTGCCAGCAGCCAAGGACTAGCGGGGGGCACAGATACGCAGTATTTT. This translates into CASSQGLAGGTDTQYF.

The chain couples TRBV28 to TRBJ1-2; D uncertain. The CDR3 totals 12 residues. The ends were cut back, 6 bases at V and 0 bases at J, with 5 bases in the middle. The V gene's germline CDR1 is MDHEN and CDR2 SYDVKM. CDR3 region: CASSQTNYGYTF. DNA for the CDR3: TGTGCCAGCAGCCAGACTAACTATGGCTACACCTTC.

The CDR3 bases are TGTGCCACCACCGGGACTAGCATCACCGGGGAGCTGTTTTTT. Protein product: CATTGTSITGELFF. The chain employs TRBV24-1 and TRBJ2-2; the match to TRBD2 covers 9 bases. The CDR3 is 14 residues long. CDR1 is KGHDR and CDR2 is SFDVKD in the germline V gene. Unmatched junction bases numbered 4, after V lost 8 bases and J lost 4 bases.

As DNA, the CDR3 is TGCGCCAGCAGCCCGGGGGAGCAGATGGGTACGCAGTATTTT. It translates to CASSPGEQMGTQYF. The chain recombines TRBV5-1 with TRBJ2-3; perhaps TRBD2 as D (6 bases). Trimming left V 4 bases short and J 8 bases short, with 17 bases between. This CDR3 contains 14 residues. Germline V gene data show CDR1 as SGHRS and CDR2 as YFSETQ.

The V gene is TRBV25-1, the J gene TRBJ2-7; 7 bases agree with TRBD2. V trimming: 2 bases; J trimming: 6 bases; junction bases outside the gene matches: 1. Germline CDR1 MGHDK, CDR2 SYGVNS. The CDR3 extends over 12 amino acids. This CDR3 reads CASSEGGGEQYF. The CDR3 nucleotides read TGTGCCAGCAGTGAAGGGGGGGGCGAGCAGTACTTC.

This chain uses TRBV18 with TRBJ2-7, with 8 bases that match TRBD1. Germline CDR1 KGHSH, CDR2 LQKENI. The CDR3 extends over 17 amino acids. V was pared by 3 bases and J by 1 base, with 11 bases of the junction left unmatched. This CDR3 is CASSPGQGAPRSYEQYF. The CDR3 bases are TGTGCCAGCTCACCGGGGCAGGGGGCGCCTAGGTCCTACGAGCAGTACTTC.

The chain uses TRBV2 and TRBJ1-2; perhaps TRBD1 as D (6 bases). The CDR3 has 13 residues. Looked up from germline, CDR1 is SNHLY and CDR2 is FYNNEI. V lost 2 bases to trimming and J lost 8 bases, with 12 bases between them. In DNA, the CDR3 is TGTGCCAGCAGTGAATGGGGGGGCGGAGGCTACACCTTC. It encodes CASSEWGGGGYTF. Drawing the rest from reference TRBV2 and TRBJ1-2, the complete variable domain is EPEVTQTPSHQVTQMGQEVILRCVPISNHLYFYWYRQILGQKVEFLVSFYNNEISEKSEIFDDQFSVERPDGSNFTLKIRSTKLEDSAMYFCASSEWGGGGYTFGSGTRLTVV.

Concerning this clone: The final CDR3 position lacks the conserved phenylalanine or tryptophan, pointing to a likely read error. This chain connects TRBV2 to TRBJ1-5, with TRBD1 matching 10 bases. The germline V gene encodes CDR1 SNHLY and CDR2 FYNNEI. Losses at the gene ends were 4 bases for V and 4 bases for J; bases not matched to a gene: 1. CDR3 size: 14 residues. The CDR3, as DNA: TGTGCCAGCAGTGGGACAGGGGGTAATCAGCCCCAGCATCTT. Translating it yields CASSGTGGNQPQHL.

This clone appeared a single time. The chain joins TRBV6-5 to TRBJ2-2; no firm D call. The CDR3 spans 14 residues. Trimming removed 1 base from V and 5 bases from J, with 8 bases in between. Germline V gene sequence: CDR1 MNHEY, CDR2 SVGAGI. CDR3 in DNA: TGTGCCAGCAGTTACTTAGTGTCTACCGGGGAGCTGTTTTTT. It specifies CASSYLVSTGELFF.

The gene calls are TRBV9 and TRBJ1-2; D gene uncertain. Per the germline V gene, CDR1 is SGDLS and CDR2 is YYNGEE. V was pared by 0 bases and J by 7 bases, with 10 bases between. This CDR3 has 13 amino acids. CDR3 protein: CASSVEQRGGYTF. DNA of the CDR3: TGTGCCAGCAGCGTAGAACAGCGGGGTGGCTACACCTTC.

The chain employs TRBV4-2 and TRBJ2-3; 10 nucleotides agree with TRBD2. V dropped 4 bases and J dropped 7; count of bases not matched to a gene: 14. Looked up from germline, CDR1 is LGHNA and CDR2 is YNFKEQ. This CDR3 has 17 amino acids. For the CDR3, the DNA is TGTGCCAGCAGCCCTATCGGACTAGCGGCCTCCGGATATACGCAGTATTTT. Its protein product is CASSPIGLAASGYTQYF.

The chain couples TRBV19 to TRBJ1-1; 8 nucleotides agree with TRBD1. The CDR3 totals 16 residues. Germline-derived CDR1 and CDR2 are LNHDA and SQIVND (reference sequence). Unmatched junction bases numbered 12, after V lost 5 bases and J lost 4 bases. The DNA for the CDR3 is TGTGCCAGTAGTGCCGGGACAGGAACACTGAGCACTGAAGCTTTCTTT. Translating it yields CASSAGTGTLSTEAFF.

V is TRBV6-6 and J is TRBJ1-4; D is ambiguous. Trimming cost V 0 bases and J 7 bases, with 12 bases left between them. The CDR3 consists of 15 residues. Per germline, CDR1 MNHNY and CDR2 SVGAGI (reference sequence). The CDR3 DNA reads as TGTGCCAGCAGTTACTCGATCGGTACTGGTGAAAAACTGTTTTTT. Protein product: CASSYSIGTGEKLFF.

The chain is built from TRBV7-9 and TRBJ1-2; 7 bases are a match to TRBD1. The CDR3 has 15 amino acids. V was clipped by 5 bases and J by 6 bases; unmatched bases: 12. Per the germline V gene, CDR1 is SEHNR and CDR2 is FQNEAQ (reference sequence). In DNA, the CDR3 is TGTGCCAGCAGCCCGACTCGACAGGGAGTGGATGGCTACACCTTC. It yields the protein CASSPTRQGVDGYTF.

The DNA for the CDR3 is TGTGCCAGCAGACCCCACGACAGCGAGAACACTGAAGCTTTCTTT. Translating gives CASRPHDSENTEAFF. The J gene is TRBJ1-1, the V gene TRBV6-5; D might be TRBD1 (5 bases). Trimming removed 6 bases from V and 1 base from J, with 15 bases in between. There are 15 residues in the CDR3. CDR1 is MNHEY, CDR2 SVGAGI, per germline.

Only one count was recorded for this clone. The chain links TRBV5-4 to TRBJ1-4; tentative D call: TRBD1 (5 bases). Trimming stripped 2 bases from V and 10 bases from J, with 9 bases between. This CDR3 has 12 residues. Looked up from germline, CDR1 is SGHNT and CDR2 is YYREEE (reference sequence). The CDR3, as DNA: TGTGCCAGCAGCTTCTCCGGGGGAAAACTGTTTTTT. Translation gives CASSFSGGKLFF. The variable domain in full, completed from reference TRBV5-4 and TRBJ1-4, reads ETGVTQSPTHLIKTRGQQVTLRCSSQSGHNTVSWYQQALGQGPQFIFQYYREEENGRGNFPPRFSGLQFPNYSSELNVNALELDDSALYLCASSFSGGKLFFGSGTQLSVL.